This T cell receptor beta chain originates from a study of CD8+CD57+ T cells in acquired aplastic anemia. Those patients picked for sequencing had displayed CD8+CD57+ cell expansion on flow cytometry. All participating patients were living with severe acquired aplastic anemia. The use of genomic DNA as template underpinned the TCR beta VDJ and CDR3 profiling. TCRdb independently ran MiXCR on the reads; one entry per CDR3 protein. The table has approximately 80,000 distinct CDR3 sequences, 70% seen once. Sequenced sample: sorted CD4+, CD8+, or CD8+CD57+ T cells (not recorded which) from PBMCs. This sequence was found in a human donor with aplastic anemia.

In DNA, the CDR3 is TGCGCCAGCAGCCAAACAGGGGTAGACGGCTACACCTTC. Amino acids: CASSQTGVDGYTF. The genes are TRBV4-3 and TRBJ1-2; TRBD1 matches 7 bases. Germline values: CDR1 LGHNA, CDR2 YSLEER. Germline trimming cut 2 bases from V and 8 bases from J; bases unmatched to any gene: 5. CDR3 length equals 13 residues.